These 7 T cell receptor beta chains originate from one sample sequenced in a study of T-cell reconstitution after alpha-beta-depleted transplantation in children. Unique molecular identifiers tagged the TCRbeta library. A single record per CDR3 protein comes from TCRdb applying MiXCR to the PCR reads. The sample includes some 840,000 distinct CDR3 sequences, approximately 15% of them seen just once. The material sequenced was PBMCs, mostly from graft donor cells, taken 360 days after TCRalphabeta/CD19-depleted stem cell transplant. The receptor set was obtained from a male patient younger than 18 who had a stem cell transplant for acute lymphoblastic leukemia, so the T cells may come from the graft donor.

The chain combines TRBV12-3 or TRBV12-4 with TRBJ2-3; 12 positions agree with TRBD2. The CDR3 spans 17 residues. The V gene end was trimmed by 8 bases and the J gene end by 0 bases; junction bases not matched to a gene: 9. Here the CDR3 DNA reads TGTGCCAGCTCCGGGACTAGCGGGCTTCATAGCACAGATACGCAGTATTTT. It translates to CASSGTSGLHSTDTQYF.

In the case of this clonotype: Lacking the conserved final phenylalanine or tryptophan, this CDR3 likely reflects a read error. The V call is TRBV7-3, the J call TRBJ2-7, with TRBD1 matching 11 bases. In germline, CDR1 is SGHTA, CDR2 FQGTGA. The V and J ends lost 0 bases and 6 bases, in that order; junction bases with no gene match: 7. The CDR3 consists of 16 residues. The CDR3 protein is CASSLTGTGGQREQYL. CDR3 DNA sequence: TGTGCCAGCAGCTTAACAGGGACAGGGGGTCAGCGCGAGCAGTACCTC.

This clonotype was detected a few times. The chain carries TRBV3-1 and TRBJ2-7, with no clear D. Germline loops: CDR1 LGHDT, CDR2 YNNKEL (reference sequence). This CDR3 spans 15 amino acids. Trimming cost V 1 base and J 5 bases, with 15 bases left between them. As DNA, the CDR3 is TGTGCCAGCAGCCAAGTTGGTATCCCTGTGGACGAGCAGTACTTC. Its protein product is CASSQVGIPVDEQYF.

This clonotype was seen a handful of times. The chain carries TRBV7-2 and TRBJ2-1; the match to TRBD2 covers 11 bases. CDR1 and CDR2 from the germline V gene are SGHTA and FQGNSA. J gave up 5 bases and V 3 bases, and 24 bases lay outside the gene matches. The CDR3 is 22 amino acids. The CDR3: CASSFIGLGAGTSGIDNNEQFF. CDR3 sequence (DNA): TGTGCCAGCAGCTTTATAGGGTTGGGAGCCGGGACTAGCGGTATAGACAACAATGAGCAGTTCTTC.

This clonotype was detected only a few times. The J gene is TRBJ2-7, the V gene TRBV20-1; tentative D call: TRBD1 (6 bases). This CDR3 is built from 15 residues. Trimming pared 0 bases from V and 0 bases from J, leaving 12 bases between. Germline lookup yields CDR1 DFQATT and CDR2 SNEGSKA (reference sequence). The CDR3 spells CSARDRGQHSYEQYF. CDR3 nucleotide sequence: TGCAGTGCTAGAGATCGCGGACAGCACTCCTACGAGCAGTACTTC.

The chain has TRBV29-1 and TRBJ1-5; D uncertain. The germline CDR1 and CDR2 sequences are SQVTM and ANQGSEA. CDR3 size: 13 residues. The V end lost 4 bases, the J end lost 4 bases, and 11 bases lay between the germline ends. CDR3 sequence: CSVGVGMNQPQHF. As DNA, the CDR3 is TGCAGCGTTGGGGTGGGGATGAATCAGCCCCAGCATTTT.

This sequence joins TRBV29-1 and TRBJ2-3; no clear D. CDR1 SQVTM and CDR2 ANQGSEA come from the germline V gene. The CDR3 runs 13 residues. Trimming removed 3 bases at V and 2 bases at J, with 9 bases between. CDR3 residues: CSVDLQITDTQYF. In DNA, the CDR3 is TGCAGCGTTGATCTGCAGATCACAGATACGCAGTATTTT.